Presented here are 18 T cell receptor beta chains from one specimen sequenced in a study of PD-L1 blockade in urothelial cancer. Noted time point: peripheral blood 6 weeks after treatment start. TCRdb's copy holds only in-frame clones and misses some; the assay was immunoSEQ multiplex PCR. The table records 100,000 to 150,000 clones, roughly 83% of them present only once. The sample was PBMCs, taken around atezolizumab (anti-PD-L1) treatment. Source of these receptors: a man aged 45 to 65 with urothelial cancer.

This sequence joins TRBV6-6 and TRBJ1-5, with 10 bases that match TRBD1. Germline trimming cut 6 bases from V and 3 bases from J; bases unmatched to any gene: 8. There are 16 residues in the CDR3. Germline V gene sequence: CDR1 MNHNY, CDR2 SVGAGI (reference sequence). CDR3 nucleotides: TGTGCCAGCAGGGGACCGGGACAGGGGTCCAATCAGCCCCAGCATTTT. This gives the protein CASRGPGQGSNQPQHF.

The chain employs TRBV28 and TRBJ2-7; 10 positions match TRBD2. CDR1 and CDR2 (germline): MDHEN, SYDVKM. The CDR3 has 15 amino acids. With V trimmed by 5 bases and J by 2 bases, 6 bases remained unmatched. In DNA form, the CDR3 reads TGTGCCAGCAGTACTCACCTAGCGGGAGCCTACGAGCAGTACTTC. It encodes CASSTHLAGAYEQYF.

The genes are TRBV2 and TRBJ1-2, with D perhaps TRBD1 (6 bases). The V gene lost 7 bases and the J gene lost 6 bases, with 24 bases spanning the gap. Germline loops: CDR1 SNHLY, CDR2 FYNNEI. The CDR3 is 16 amino acids. CDR3 nucleotides: TGTGCCAGCATCCTTACCCGGGCTCCAGGGGAGAATGGCTACACCTTC. This encodes CASILTRAPGENGYTF. Based on the CDR3 plus reference TRBV2 and TRBJ1-2, the full variable domain is EPEVTQTPSHQVTQMGQEVILRCVPISNHLYFYWYRQILGQKVEFLVSFYNNEISEKSEIFDDQFSVERPDGSNFTLKIRSTKLEDSAMYFCASILTRAPGENGYTFGSGTRLTVV.

This clone has a handful of counts. This chain uses TRBV11-2 with TRBJ1-6, with TRBD1 identical over 8 bases. Per germline, CDR1 SGHAT and CDR2 FQNNGV. The V segment lost 1 base and the J segment 8 bases; nucleotides outside the gene matches: 1. CDR3 length: 14 amino acids. The CDR3 DNA sequence: TGTGCCAGCAGCTTAGGACAGGGGCATTCACCCCTCCACTTT. Translated, it gives CASSLGQGHSPLHF.

The rearrangement links TRBV6-1 to TRBJ2-3, with 7 bases aligning to TRBD1. The CDR3 contains 16 residues. The germline gives CDR1 MNHNS, CDR2 SASEGT. Trimming cost V 2 bases and J 0 bases; bases outside gene matches: 5. CDR3 in amino acids: CASSEITGASTDTQYF. CDR3 DNA sequence: TGTGCCAGCAGTGAAATCACAGGGGCTAGCACAGATACGCAGTATTTT.

The rearrangement links TRBV11-2 to TRBJ2-1, with D hard to call. V lost 8 bases, J lost 0 bases, and 14 bases lay in between. CDR1 is SGHAT, CDR2 FQNNGV, per germline. This CDR3 spans 15 amino acids. CDR3 DNA sequence: TGTGCCAGCGGTCCTCCTCGGAGCTCCTACAATGAGCAGTTCTTC. Its translation is CASGPPRSSYNEQFF. Filled out from reference TRBV11-2 and TRBJ2-1, the complete variable domain reads EAGVAQSPRYKIIEKRQSVAFWCNPISGHATLYWYQQILGQGPKLLIQFQNNGVVDDSQLPKDRFSAERLKGVDSTLKIQPAKLEDSAVYLCASGPPRSSYNEQFFGPGTRLTVL.

The rearrangement joins TRBV19 to TRBJ2-1, with 13 bases that match TRBD2. J was trimmed by 8 bases and V by 6 bases; bases with no gene match: 13. CDR1 and CDR2 (germline): LNHDA, SQIVND (reference sequence). The length of the CDR3 is 17 residues. CDR3 sequence (DNA): TGTGCCAGTAGCCTGGGACTAGCGGGAAGTAAGGAGTATGAGCAGTTCTTC. Protein sequence: CASSLGLAGSKEYEQFF.

Only one count was recorded for this clone. The chain is built from TRBV27 and TRBJ1-5; D may be TRBD1 (5 bases). Germline V lookup: CDR1 MNHEY, CDR2 SMNVEV (reference sequence). This CDR3 spans 13 amino acids. Trimming took 5 bases from V and 9 from J, leaving 14 bases between them. The chain's CDR3 is CASSPGGVTPQHF. The CDR3 DNA reads TGTGCCAGCAGTCCCGGGGGAGTGACGCCCCAGCATTTT.

The CDR3 protein is CASRELAGGTDTQYF. The CDR3 coding sequence is TGTGCCAGCAGGGAGCTAGCCGGAGGCACAGATACGCAGTATTTT. This chain uses TRBV27 with TRBJ2-3; D may be TRBD2 (5 bases). The germline V gene encodes CDR1 MNHEY and CDR2 SMNVEV (reference sequence). Trimming pared 6 bases from V and 1 base from J, leaving 14 bases between. This CDR3 has 15 amino acids.

The chain has TRBV6-5 and TRBJ1-2; 7 bases fit TRBD1. Germline CDR1 reads MNHEY; CDR2 reads SVGAGI. Unmatched junction bases numbered 4, after V lost 7 bases and J lost 2 bases. This CDR3 spans 13 amino acids. The CDR3 region is CASNPGQNYGYTF. The CDR3 DNA reads as TGTGCCAGCAACCCGGGACAGAACTATGGCTACACCTTC.

This clone was counted a few times. This chain uses TRBV6-5 with TRBJ1-1; 8 nucleotides match TRBD1. The germline CDR1 and CDR2 sequences are MNHEY and SVGAGI. The CDR3 covers 15 residues. The J segment lost 5 bases and the V segment lost 7 bases, leaving 12 bases of the junction unmatched. The CDR3 DNA is TGTGCCAGCATTCCTGTGCGACAGGGGCGGACTGAAGCTTTCTTT. The encoded protein is CASIPVRQGRTEAFF.

This chain links TRBV6-1 with TRBJ2-3, with D hard to call. V shed 3 bases and J shed 1 base, with 11 bases lying between them. Germline V gene sequence: CDR1 MNHNS, CDR2 SASEGT. CDR3 length: 15 residues. CDR3 DNA: TGTGCCAGCAGTGAGCTTCCCAGCGGCACAGATACGCAGTATTTT. Amino acids: CASSELPSGTDTQYF.

J is TRBJ1-4 and V is TRBV6-6, with D possibly TRBD1 on 6 matching bases. Trimming cost V 11 bases and J 6 bases, with 19 bases left between them. The CDR3 covers 14 residues. Germline CDR1 and CDR2: MNHNY and SVGAGI (reference sequence). CDR3 nucleotides: TGTGCCGGATCTCGGGGGGCTCAGCATGAAAAACTGTTTTTT. This gives the protein CAGSRGAQHEKLFF.

V is TRBV7-6 and J is TRBJ2-2; 8 positions match TRBD2. V shed 1 base, J shed 3 bases, and the junction held 16 bases outside the gene matches. The CDR3 covers 20 residues. Germline CDR1 SGHVS, CDR2 FNYEAQ. This CDR3 reads CASSLDWGSREGRYTGELFF. Written as DNA, the CDR3 is TGTGCCAGCAGCTTAGATTGGGGATCCCGGGAGGGCCGTTACACCGGGGAGCTGTTTTTT.

The chain combines TRBV7-3 with TRBJ2-7; tentative D call: TRBD2 (6 bases). Trimming took 2 bases from V and 3 from J, leaving 11 bases between them. The V gene's germline CDR1 is SGHTA and CDR2 FQGTGA. The CDR3 is made up of 14 amino acids. This chain's CDR3 is CASSLVSSDYEQYF. Written as DNA, the CDR3 is TGTGCCAGCAGCTTAGTCTCTAGCGACTACGAGCAGTACTTC.

This chain links TRBV19 with TRBJ2-1; 11 nucleotides match TRBD2. The CDR3 is 18 residues long. Germline V gene data show CDR1 as LNHDA and CDR2 as SQIVND (reference sequence). Trimming removed 1 base from V and 4 bases from J; junction bases left unmatched: 9. The CDR3, as DNA: TGTGCCAGTAGTATAGGTATAGCGGGAGGGCTCGGGTACAATGAGCAGTTCTTC. Protein product: CASSIGIAGGLGYNEQFF.

J is TRBJ1-5 and V is TRBV5-1, with D maybe TRBD1 (6 bases). This CDR3 comprises 14 residues. V was pared by 4 bases and J by 6 bases, with 14 bases between. Germline loops: CDR1 SGHRS, CDR2 YFSETQ. As DNA, the CDR3 is TGCGCCAGCAGCCCTGGGGGGGCAGGTCAGCCCCAGCATTTT. It specifies CASSPGGAGQPQHF.

The chain employs TRBV7-9 and TRBJ1-1; possibly TRBD1 for D (5 bases). V gave up 2 bases and J gave up 5 bases, with 9 bases separating them. The CDR3 sequence is 13 residues long. Germline CDR1 and CDR2: SEHNR and FQNEAQ (reference sequence). CDR3 in amino acids: CASSLTQGTEAFF. In DNA, the CDR3 is TGTGCCAGCAGCTTAACCCAGGGAACTGAAGCTTTCTTT.